This T cell receptor beta chain was sequenced during a study of cytomegalovirus exposure and HLA in healthy donors. Study results and caveats: It was likely that a cluster of highly shared sequence variants was a sequencing artifact.

V lost 0 bases and J lost 7; bases outside the gene matches: 7. The length of the CDR3 is 15 residues. Germline values: CDR1 ENHRY, CDR2 SYGVKD. About this clone: Its antigen remains unidentified.

13 Jbeta primers and 60 Vbeta primers were used for the PCR. Here immunoSEQ multiplex PCR was the method, and the copy in TCRdb shows in-frame clones only, minus some. The repertoire holds roughly 120,000 clones, approximately 70% seen once, with approximately 5.5% in the top ten. The chain combines TRBV10-3 with TRBJ2-5; 8 bases are a match to TRBD2. Sequenced input: PBMCs. This TCR derives from a woman in her 70s in good health and CMV-seropositive. The CDR3 region has the DNA TGTGCCATCAGTGAGTCGACGGGGGGGGTTGCGACCCAGTACTTC. It translates to CAISESTGGVATQYF.